This TCR beta chain was obtained from a study of blood T cell repertoires in COVID-19. Sequenced by immunoSEQ multiplex PCR; TCRdb stores in-frame clones only, minus some. This table holds about 350,000 clones, approximately 90% found once. V was clipped by 0 bases and J by 7 bases, with 20 bases between them. The CDR3 runs to 16 residues. CDR1 is SGHRS and CDR2 is YFSETQ in the germline V gene. J is TRBJ2-7 and V is TRBV5-1; weak D call: TRBD2 (6 bases). The sequence was obtained from a woman aged 60-75 years with COVID-19, enrolled during active disease. The specimen sequenced was peripheral blood. CDR3 DNA: TGCGCCAGCAGCTTGGGGGCGGGGTTCGCCCCCGGGGAGCAGTACTTC. Translating it yields CASSLGAGFAPGEQYF.